Sequencing of this TCR beta chain was carried out in a study of response to subunit inactivated influenza vaccine. Turning to this clonotype: Its antigen is still unknown.

General study points: The study's authors posited that every seasonal influenza vaccination enlists few new T cells.

This CDR3 is built from 16 residues. CDR1 and CDR2 from the germline V gene are SGHTA and FQGNSA. V shed 3 bases, J shed 0 bases, and the junction held 4 bases outside the gene matches. One entry per CDR3 protein results from TCRdb running MiXCR on the RT-PCR reads. There are a few hundred thousand distinct CDR3 sequences in the sample; more than 7% occur only once, and 10% to 15% lies in the top ten. The V call is TRBV7-2, the J call TRBJ1-3, with 8 bases that match TRBD1. The sequencing used PBMCs from blood, collected around 25 months after vaccination. This sequence was found in a man aged 50-75 years who received an inactivated influenza vaccine. The CDR3 protein is CASSLRTGTSGNTIYF. CDR3 bases: TGTGCCAGCAGCTTGAGGACAGGGACCTCTGGAAACACCATATATTTT. Supplemented by reference TRBV7-2 and TRBJ1-3, the full variable domain reads GAGVSQSPSNKVTEKGKDVELRCDPISGHTALYWYRQSLGQGLEFLIYFQGNSAPDKSGLPSDRFSAERTGGSVSTLTIQRTQQEDSAVYLCASSLRTGTSGNTIYFGEGSWLTVV.